Each of the 21 T cell receptor beta chains below was sequenced from the same sample in a study of T-cell reconstitution after alpha-beta-depleted transplantation in children (TCRdb year 2016). The method was PCR. Sequenced on an Illumina HiSeq 2500. TCR library preparation used molecular barcoding, with unique molecular identifiers applied to normalize quantification of the TCRbeta repertoire. TCRdb cleaned the public reads at Q25 with fastp, built clones with MiXCR and kept in-frame beta chains. Entries that share a CDR3 protein sequence are merged under the most common genes and DNA. The sample table records 640,000 or so distinct CDR3 sequences; roughly 15% of these occur just once. Of the sample, approximately 1% falls within the top ten clones. Sample: PBMCs from the stem cell graft donor, taken from the stem cell graft. The receptors were sampled from a human donor who donated a stem cell graft to a child with acute myeloid leukemia.

This clonotype was seen only a few times. CDR3 nucleotides: TGTGCCAGCAGCTTCGCGGACGGGTACGAGCAGTACGTC. Its protein is CASSFADGYEQYV. The chain has TRBV7-6 and TRBJ2-7; D is ambiguous. V was cut by 3 bases and J by 4 bases, with 10 bases left in between. This CDR3 has 13 amino acids. Per germline, CDR1 SGHVS and CDR2 FNYEAQ.

This clonotype was counted many times. The chain is built from TRBV29-1 and TRBJ2-3; perhaps D is TRBD1 or TRBD2 (5 bases each). V was trimmed by 3 bases and J by 8 bases, leaving 9 bases between them. Germline V gene sequence: CDR1 SQVTM, CDR2 ANQGSEA. The CDR3 extends over 11 amino acids. CDR3 nucleotides: TGCAGCGTTGAGGGGGAAGGTACGCAGTATTTT. Translation: CSVEGEGTQYF.

The chain links TRBV30 to TRBJ2-7; tentatively, D is TRBD1 (5 bases). Germline CDR1 and CDR2: GTSNPN and SVGIG (reference sequence). The CDR3 sequence is 13 residues long. With 8 bases removed from V and 0 bases from J, the gap between germline ends came to 14 bases. Here the CDR3 reads CALTGAASYEQYF. DNA of the CDR3: TGTGCCCTCACTGGGGCAGCCTCCTACGAGCAGTACTTC.

This clonotype was observed a handful of times. CDR3 coding DNA: TGCAGTGCTAGAGACGGCGGCCGATATAGCAATCAGCCCCAGCATTTT. Translated: CSARDGGRYSNQPQHF. The rearrangement joins TRBV20-1 to TRBJ1-5; the D is unclear. Trimming cost V 0 bases and J 0 bases, with 12 bases left between them. Germline V CDR1 and CDR2: DFQATT, SNEGSKA (reference sequence). The length of the CDR3 is 16 residues.

The chain employs TRBV12-3 or TRBV12-4 and TRBJ2-2; D is uncertain. The V gene lost 6 bases and the J gene lost 2 bases, with 16 bases spanning the gap. CDR3 length equals 16 residues. CDR3 residues: CASRKLGDANTGELFF. CDR3 nucleotides: TGTGCCAGCAGAAAATTAGGCGATGCTAACACCGGGGAGCTGTTTTTT.

The chain links TRBV4-1 to TRBJ1-6; 7 bases match TRBD1. The ends lost 1 base at V and 13 bases at J; junction bases unmatched: 10. Germline assignment: CDR1 MGHRA and CDR2 YSYEKL. This CDR3 is built from 15 residues. The CDR3 loop reads CASSQAPGQRAPLHF. The CDR3 DNA sequence: TGCGCCAGCAGCCAAGCTCCGGGACAGAGAGCTCCCCTCCACTTT.

This clonotype was seen repeatedly, ten times or more. In nucleotides, the CDR3 is TGCAGCGTCCGGGGGGGCCTAAGCTCTGGGGCCAACGTCCTGACTTTC. Amino acid sequence: CSVRGGLSSGANVLTF. The chain uses TRBV29-1 and TRBJ2-6; 8 bases agree with TRBD2. This CDR3 spans 16 amino acids. V gave up 6 bases and J gave up 0 bases; unmatched junction bases: 7. Germline V gene lookup returns CDR1 SQVTM and CDR2 ANQGSEA.

This clonotype was detected ten times or more. The chain employs TRBV7-2 and TRBJ1-5; 7 bases agree with TRBD1. CDR1 and CDR2 (germline): SGHTA, FQGNSA. The CDR3 consists of 14 residues. Germline trimming cut 2 bases from V and 7 bases from J; bases unmatched to any gene: 5. This CDR3 reads CASSLRGGGQPQHF. As DNA, the CDR3 is TGTGCCAGCAGCTTAAGAGGGGGCGGGCAGCCCCAGCATTTT.

Many counts were recorded for this clonotype. This rearrangement joins TRBV6-6 to TRBJ1-2; tentatively, D is TRBD1 (5 bases). Germline CDR1 is MNHNY and CDR2 is SVGAGI (reference sequence). The CDR3 contains 12 residues. Trimming left V 7 bases short and J 6 bases short, with 12 bases between. CDR3 sequence (DNA): TGTGCCAGCACACCGGGGGGTAATGGCTACACCTTC. The encoded protein is CASTPGGNGYTF.

This clonotype was seen only once. V usage is TRBV6-1 and J usage is TRBJ1-5; D unclear. This CDR3 is built from 13 residues. The V end lost 4 bases, the J end lost 10 bases, and 14 bases lay between the germline ends. The V gene's germline CDR1 is MNHNS and CDR2 SASEGT. The CDR3 nucleotides read TGTGCCAGCAGTGTTAGGGAGGCCTCCCCCCAGCATTTT. Its translation: CASSVREASPQHF.

This clonotype was picked up many times. The V call is TRBV12-3 or TRBV12-4, the J call TRBJ1-2, with D possibly TRBD1 on 6 matching bases. The CDR3 is 15 residues long. The V end was cut by 8 bases, the J end by 8 bases, with 24 bases between. The CDR3 sequence: CASEGAGAAGGGYTF. The CDR3 DNA is TGTGCCAGCGAGGGAGCAGGGGCGGCTGGGGGCGGCTACACCTTC.

The chain has TRBV20-1 and TRBJ2-5; 11 bases are a match to TRBD2. The CDR3 has 16 amino acids. Germline values: CDR1 DFQATT, CDR2 SNEGSKA (reference sequence). V gave up 6 bases and J gave up 0 bases; unmatched junction bases: 9. CDR3 in DNA: TGCAGTGCCCATCATATAGCGGGGGGGTACCAAGAGACCCAGTACTTC. Residues: CSAHHIAGGYQETQYF.

This clonotype was seen more than once but under ten times. The chain uses TRBV7-2 and TRBJ1-2; 8 bases are shared with TRBD1. Trimming removed 5 bases from V and 11 bases from J; junction bases left unmatched: 16. CDR1 is SGHTA, CDR2 FQGNSA, per germline. CDR3 size: 15 residues. CDR3 region: CASSLPRGQDRSYTF. CDR3 in DNA: TGTGCCAGCAGCCTCCCCAGGGGGCAAGATAGGAGTTACACCTTC.

This clonotype was picked up many times. The V and J genes are TRBV12-3 or TRBV12-4 and TRBJ2-1; unclear D gene. Between the trimmed V and J ends, which lost 4 bases and 9 bases, there was a span of 10 bases. The CDR3 consists of 12 residues. The CDR3 loop is CASSYIQREQFF. CDR3 sequence (DNA): TGTGCCAGCAGTTACATACAACGTGAGCAGTTCTTC.

This clonotype was observed a few times. Written as DNA, the CDR3 is TGTGCCAGCAGCTCGCGACAGGGTTGGTACAATGAGCAGTTCTTC. Translated, it gives CASSSRQGWYNEQFF. V usage is TRBV7-9 and J usage is TRBJ2-1; 7 positions agree with TRBD1. The length of the CDR3 is 15 residues. V was clipped by 4 bases and J by 4 bases; unmatched bases: 7. Germline V CDR1 and CDR2: SEHNR, FQNEAQ (reference sequence). Combining the CDR3 with reference TRBV7-9 and TRBJ2-1 gives the whole variable domain DTGVSQNPRHKITKRGQNVTFRCDPISEHNRLYWYRQTLGQGPEFLTYFQNEAQLEKSRLLSDRFSAERPKGSFSTLEIQRTEQGDSAMYLCASSSRQGWYNEQFFGPGTRLTVL.

This chain's CDR3 is CASSPAFRTGPGNEQFF. CDR3 coding DNA: TGTGCCAGCAGCCCGGCGTTCAGGACAGGGCCGGGCAATGAGCAGTTCTTC. This chain connects TRBV11-1 to TRBJ2-1; TRBD1 matches at 8 bases. V trimming: 5 bases; J trimming: 6 bases; junction bases outside the gene matches: 15. CDR1 is SGHAT, CDR2 FQDESV, per germline (reference sequence). The CDR3 is 17 amino acids.

V gene TRBV7-9 combines with J gene TRBJ1-4; no definite D call. This CDR3 has 14 residues. V lost 3 bases and J lost 7, with 12 bases in between. Germline CDR1 is SEHNR and CDR2 is FQNEAQ (reference sequence). In DNA, the CDR3 is TGTGCCAGCAGCTTCCCGGGCCGCGGTGAAAAACTGTTTTTT. This sequence encodes CASSFPGRGEKLFF.

Remarks on this clonotype: In this CDR3 the conserved last residue, phenylalanine or tryptophan, is missing, so a read error is likely. This chain links TRBV5-5 with TRBJ1-1; no clear D. The V and J ends lost 2 bases and 3 bases respectively, with 8 bases between them. The CDR3 has 13 residues. Germline V CDR1 and CDR2: SGHKS, YYEKEE (reference sequence). The CDR3 DNA reads as TGTGCCAGCAGCTTTGGTGGGCACACTGAAGCTTTCATT. The encoded protein is CASSFGGHTEAFI.

Concerning this clonotype: A read error may be the cause here, since a much bigger clone is one base away. V gene TRBV20-1 combines with J gene TRBJ2-7, with D perhaps TRBD2 (7 bases). The germline gives CDR1 DFQATT, CDR2 SNEGSKA (reference sequence). V was trimmed by 6 bases and J by 2 bases, leaving 17 bases between them. The CDR3 sequence is 14 residues long. This CDR3 is CSAAGRGSPYEQYF. The CDR3 DNA is TGCAGTGCCGCAGGGAGGGGGAGCCCCTACGAGCAGTACTTC.

This clonotype was found many times. The chain employs TRBV20-1 and TRBJ2-5, with D uncertain. Germline lookup yields CDR1 DFQATT and CDR2 SNEGSKA (reference sequence). CDR3 length: 10 amino acids. The V and J ends lost 8 bases and 4 bases respectively, with 8 bases between them. This chain's CDR3 is CSPNGETQYF. CDR3 nucleotide sequence: TGCAGTCCTAACGGAGAGACCCAGTACTTC.

This chain connects TRBV7-2 to TRBJ2-3; D tentatively fits TRBD1 or TRBD2 (5 bases each). The V end was cut by 5 bases, the J end by 3 bases, with 18 bases between. This CDR3 has 16 amino acids. Germline assignment: CDR1 SGHTA and CDR2 FQGNSA. This CDR3 reads CASSARVRARTDTQYF. The CDR3 DNA reads TGTGCCAGCAGCGCCAGGGTGCGGGCTCGAACAGATACGCAGTATTTT.